This is a list of T cell receptor beta chains from one sample in a study of metastatic and nonmetastatic thyroid tumors. TCRdb reprocessed the PCR reads using MiXCR. The table shows about 47,000 clones, with about 25% occurring only once. The source material was blood. These receptors originate from a male donor with papillary thyroid cancer or a benign thyroid nodule (not recorded which). Some clones in this sample may be carry-over from other donors' samples. The CDR3 runs from the conserved cysteine through the conserved F or W. The D gene is left open where the match is weak. Clone size, where shown, is once, few, many, or a class for clones that have expanded.

TRBJ1-5	.	TRBV6-1	.	CASSGNGNQPQHF	TGTGCCAGCAGTGGGAACGGCAATCAGCCCCAGCATTTT
TRBJ1-3	.	TRBV9	.	CASSQGPGGNTIYF	TGTGCCAGCAGCCAGGGACCGGGAGGAAACACCATATATTTT
TRBJ2-3	many	TRBV11-2	.	CASSLEGDPDTDTQYF	TGTGCCAGCAGCTTGGAAGGAGACCCTGACACAGATACGCAGTATTTT
TRBJ2-7	many	TRBV5-1	TRBD1	CASKRTGGIGEVYEQYF	TGCGCCAGCAAGCGGACAGGGGGCATTGGGGAAGTCTACGAGCAGTACTTC
TRBJ2-1	many	TRBV10-2	.	CASTTRTHNEQFF	TGCGCCAGTACTACCCGGACGCACAATGAGCAGTTCTTC
TRBJ1-1	.	TRBV6-1	.	CASSVGVGAREIEAFF	TGTGCCAGCAGTGTGGGGGTCGGTGCGAGGGAAATTGAAGCTTTCTTT
TRBJ1-2	.	TRBV28	TRBD1	CASSPGDSSNYGYVF	TGTGCCAGCAGTCCCGGGGACAGTTCTAACTATGGCTACGTCTTC
TRBJ2-6	many	TRBV20-1	.	CSARHPGTDSHSGANVLTF	TGCAGTGCTAGGCACCCCGGGACCGACAGTCACTCTGGGGCCAACGTCCTGACTTTC
TRBJ1-1	.	TRBV7-6	.	CASSLRAGSNTEAFF	TGTGCCAGCAGCTTAAGGGCAGGGTCGAACACTGAAGCTTTCTTT
TRBJ1-4	many	TRBV9	.	CASSPEGEKLFF	TGTGCCAGCAGCCCGGAGGGTGAAAAACTGTTTTTT
TRBJ2-1	few	TRBV6-1	TRBD1	CASSDSDRVVGEQFF	TGTGCCAGCAGTGACTCGGACAGGGTGGTTGGTGAGCAGTTCTTC
TRBJ1-2	.	TRBV20-1	TRBD1	CSAHSGDSLEYGYTF	TGCAGTGCACACTCCGGGGACAGTCTTGAATATGGCTACACCTTC
TRBJ2-1	.	TRBV4-2	TRBD2	CASSQDGLAGAPYNEQFF	TGTGCCAGCAGCCAGGACGGACTAGCGGGAGCTCCCTACAATGAGCAGTTCTTC
TRBJ1-6	many	TRBV16	.	CASSQLSGWGSPLHF	TGTGCCAGCAGCCAATTATCGGGGTGGGGGTCACCCCTCCACTTT
TRBJ1-5	.	TRBV7-9	.	CASSWGENQPQHF	TGTGCCAGCTCCTGGGGGGAAAATCAGCCCCAGCATTTT
TRBJ2-7	few	TRBV20-1	TRBD2	CSARAGYEQYF	TGCAGTGCCCGAGCGGGGTACGAGCAGTACTTC
TRBJ1-5	.	TRBV4-1	.	CASSHTGEGNQPQHF	TGCGCCAGCAGCCATACGGGTGAGGGCAATCAGCCCCAGCATTTT
TRBJ1-2	.	TRBV28	.	CASRQSGVGYTF	TGTGCCAGCAGACAGTCGGGGGTCGGCTACACCTTC
TRBJ2-7	many	TRBV10-1	.	CASSPNPGIHEQYF	TGCGCCAGCAGCCCTAACCCCGGAATCCACGAGCAGTACTTC
TRBJ1-6	.	TRBV20-1	.	CSSRDRAGQSYNSPLHF	TGTAGTTCTAGAGATCGTGCAGGGCAGTCCTATAATTCACCCCTCCACTTT
TRBJ1-1	many	TRBV5-4	.	CASSREGGNTEAFF	TGTGCCAGCAGCCGGGAAGGGGGGAACACTGAAGCTTTCTTT
TRBJ2-3	many	TRBV20-1	.	CSARTGASTDTQYF	TGCAGTGCTAGGACAGGAGCTAGCACAGATACGCAGTATTTT
TRBJ1-6	few	TRBV15	.	CATSRAGGDSPLHF	TGTGCCACCAGCAGAGCTGGGGGGGATTCACCCCTCCACTTT
TRBJ2-2	.	TRBV20-1	.	CSASSIGHANTGELFF	TGCAGTGCTAGTTCTATCGGCCACGCGAACACCGGGGAGCTGTTTTTT